These 10 T cell receptor beta chains were sequenced from one sample in a study of CD8 T cells in ankylosing spondylitis. Study-wide points: A TCR beta motif made of eight highly homologous variants seemed typical of ankylosing spondylitis blood.

TCRdb re-called the 5' RACE reads through MiXCR, storing one row per CDR3 protein. The sample yields about 420,000 distinct CDR3 sequences, approximately 20% seen once. These receptors' targets are unknown. Sequences were obtained from blood, either unsorted or a sorted T cell fraction (not recorded which). These receptors were taken from a male donor with ankylosing spondylitis.

The gene calls are TRBV14 and TRBJ2-1; D is uncertain. This CDR3 has 12 residues. In germline, CDR1 is SGHDN, CDR2 FVKESK. Trimming cost V 0 bases and J 13 bases, with 10 bases left between them. CDR3 residues: CASSQERGPQFF. The CDR3 region has the DNA TGTGCCAGCAGCCAAGAACGCGGACCCCAGTTCTTC. The full variable domain, rest sourced from reference TRBV14 and TRBJ2-1, is EAGVTQFPSHSVIEKGQTVTLRCDPISGHDNLYWYRRVMGKEIKFLLHFVKESKQDESGMPNNRFLAERTGGTYSTLKVQPAELEDSGVYFCASSQERGPQFFGPGTRLTVL.

This clonotype has only a few counts. Here the CDR3 reads CASREQGNGYTF. The CDR3, as DNA: TGTGCCAGCCGGGAACAGGGGAATGGCTACACCTTC. The rearrangement joins TRBV3-1 to TRBJ1-2; TRBD1 matches at 7 bases. CDR1 is LGHDT, CDR2 YNNKEL, per germline (reference sequence). The CDR3 length is 12 residues. Trimming at V came to 8 bases and at J to 6 bases, leaving 6 bases not matched to a gene.

This clonotype was counted only a few times. The chain is built from TRBV7-2 and TRBJ2-3; D ambiguous. V dropped 0 bases and J dropped 2 bases, with 12 bases sitting between them. The CDR3 covers 16 residues. The germline V gene has CDR1 SGHTA and CDR2 FQGNSA. This CDR3 is CASSLALADFTDTQYF. Here the CDR3 DNA reads TGTGCCAGCAGCTTAGCGCTGGCAGATTTCACAGATACGCAGTATTTT. The full variable domain, in which reference TRBV7-2 and TRBJ2-3 provide the parts outside the CDR3, is GAGVSQSPSNKVTEKGKDVELRCDPISGHTALYWYRQSLGQGLEFLIYFQGNSAPDKSGLPSDRFSAERTGGSVSTLTIQRTQQEDSAVYLCASSLALADFTDTQYFGPGTRLTVL.

The CDR3 bases are TGTGCCAGCAGACCGGGACAGATCAATCAGCCCCAGCATTTT. Translation: CASRPGQINQPQHF. V gene TRBV27 combines with J gene TRBJ1-5; 7 nucleotides align to TRBD1. The CDR3 has 14 amino acids. Germline V CDR1 and CDR2: MNHEY, SMNVEV (reference sequence). V shed 6 bases, J shed 3 bases, and the junction held 5 bases outside the gene matches.

The V and J genes are TRBV28 and TRBJ2-7, with unresolved D. The V gene's germline CDR1 is MDHEN and CDR2 SYDVKM. CDR3 length: 14 amino acids. Trimming took 1 base from V and 6 from J, leaving 13 bases between them. The CDR3 DNA sequence: TGTGCCAGCAGTTTATCCCCCTCTAGAGCCGAGCAGTACTTC. Amino acid sequence: CASSLSPSRAEQYF.

This sequence joins TRBV7-9 and TRBJ2-7; no clear D gene. V dropped 5 bases and J dropped 7 bases, with 15 bases sitting between them. The germline CDR1 and CDR2 sequences are SEHNR and FQNEAQ (reference sequence). This CDR3 contains 13 residues. DNA for the CDR3: TGTGCCAGCAGCCACACCCAAGGGTCGGAGCAGTACTTC. This gives the protein CASSHTQGSEQYF.

This clonotype was counted a single time. The chain couples TRBV7-2 to TRBJ1-1; a weak D match, TRBD1 (6 bases). V shed 3 bases and J shed 1 base, with 12 bases lying between them. CDR1 and CDR2 from the germline V gene are SGHTA and FQGNSA. The CDR3 runs 15 residues. The CDR3 region has the DNA TGTGCCAGCAGCTTTGGTGACAGGAGGAACACTGAAGCTTTCTTT. Translating it yields CASSFGDRRNTEAFF.

V gene TRBV6-2 or TRBV6-3 combines with J gene TRBJ2-7; TRBD2 is a possible D gene (6 bases). The CDR3 has 13 amino acids. The germline CDR1 and CDR2 sequences are MNHEY and SVGEGT. Trimming cost V 7 bases and J 6 bases, with 16 bases left between them. The CDR3 loop is CASKRARSGEQYF. The CDR3 DNA follows: TGTGCCAGCAAGCGGGCAAGGTCGGGCGAGCAGTACTTC.

This clonotype was detected a few times. V and J are TRBV12-3 or TRBV12-4 and TRBJ2-1; maybe TRBD2 (6 bases). The CDR3 totals 13 residues. The ends were cut back, 8 bases at V and 5 bases at J, with 13 bases in the middle. The CDR3 is CASSKDYDNEQFF. The CDR3 DNA reads as TGTGCCAGCTCCAAGGACTATGACAATGAGCAGTTCTTC.

This rearrangement joins TRBV5-1 to TRBJ2-3; 9 bases align to TRBD1. The V segment lost 3 bases and the J segment 6 bases; nucleotides outside the gene matches: 8. Germline CDR1 SGHRS, CDR2 YFSETQ. This CDR3 is 15 amino acids long. The CDR3, as DNA: TGCGCCAGCAGCTACGGACAGGGGCCGGGGGATACGCAGTATTTT. Translating it yields CASSYGQGPGDTQYF.